Below, 10 T cell receptor beta chains from the same sample are listed, as sequenced in a study of human T cells and chemical hapten exposure. Time point noted: pre-sensitization, week 0. Treatment described: therapeutic diphenylcyclopropenone sensitization with weekly scalp DPC. From whole blood left unfractionated, total RNA was extracted. TCRdb re-called the RACE reads through MiXCR, storing one row per CDR3 protein. The sample records under 40,000 distinct CDR3 sequences, about 9.4% being singletons. The sample in question was whole blood, obtained in connection with sensitization to the hapten diphenylcyclopropenone (DPC). These receptors were obtained from a man aged 50-59 years with alopecia areata. Some clones in this sample may be carry-over from other donors' samples.

This clonotype appeared many times. This sequence joins TRBV7-6 and TRBJ2-2, with TRBD2 matching 7 bases. The germline gives CDR1 SGHVS, CDR2 FNYEAQ. The CDR3 is made up of 17 amino acids. V trimming: 5 bases; J trimming: 2 bases; junction bases outside the gene matches: 11. The DNA of the CDR3 is TGTGCCAGCAGCCCGCCAACTAGCGAAGTCAACACCGGGGAGCTGTTTTTT. It encodes CASSPPTSEVNTGELFF.

This clonotype turned up a few times. The rearrangement links TRBV30 to TRBJ1-5; unclear D gene. Trimming removed 0 bases at V and 1 base at J, with 13 bases between. In germline, CDR1 is GTSNPN, CDR2 SVGIG (reference sequence). The CDR3 extends over 16 amino acids. The CDR3 loop reads CAWSVLAAASNQPQHF. CDR3 nucleotides: TGTGCCTGGAGTGTACTAGCGGCAGCCAGCAATCAGCCCCAGCATTTT.

V usage is TRBV6-2 or TRBV6-3 and J usage is TRBJ1-1; 7 positions agree with TRBD1. Looked up from germline, CDR1 is MNHEY and CDR2 is SVGEGT. The CDR3 has 13 amino acids. The V gene end was trimmed by 4 bases and the J gene end by 6 bases; junction bases not matched to a gene: 5. The CDR3: CASSSGQGAEAFF. The DNA of the CDR3 is TGTGCCAGCAGTTCGGGGCAGGGGGCTGAAGCTTTCTTT.

Ten or more counts support this clonotype. The rearrangement joins TRBV10-3 to TRBJ2-7; TRBD1 agrees at 11 bases. CDR1 ENHRY and CDR2 SYGVKD come from the germline V gene. Trimming at V came to 4 bases and at J to 0 bases, leaving 5 bases not matched to a gene. The CDR3 extends over 16 amino acids. CDR3 in amino acids: CAISGTGTGGSYEQYF. CDR3 coding DNA: TGTGCCATCAGTGGGACCGGGACAGGGGGCTCCTACGAGCAGTACTTC.

In its sample, this clonotype was seen a few times. V usage is TRBV2 and J usage is TRBJ2-2, with D perhaps matching TRBD1 (6 bases). V was pared by 6 bases and J by 5 bases, with 13 bases between. Per the germline V gene, CDR1 is SNHLY and CDR2 is FYNNEI. The CDR3 is 14 residues long. CDR3 nucleotides: TGTGCCAGCAGGAGGATACAGGGAACCGGGGAGCTGTTTTTT. It translates to CASRRIQGTGELFF.

This clonotype was observed a handful of times. The chain recombines TRBV20-1 with TRBJ2-1, with D possibly TRBD1 on 5 matching bases. The CDR3 consists of 16 residues. Trimming pared 3 bases from V and 3 bases from J, leaving 18 bases between. CDR1 and CDR2 (germline): DFQATT, SNEGSKA (reference sequence). The CDR3 sequence is CSASSTRQTYYNEQFF. In DNA form, the CDR3 reads TGCAGTGCTAGCTCAACGCGACAGACTTACTACAATGAGCAGTTCTTC.

This clonotype appeared many times. This rearrangement joins TRBV24-1 to TRBJ2-1, with D possibly being TRBD2 (6 bases). Germline V gene sequence: CDR1 KGHDR, CDR2 SFDVKD. The V end lost 5 bases, the J end lost 2 bases, and 9 bases lay between the germline ends. This CDR3 comprises 14 residues. In DNA form, the CDR3 reads TGTGCCACCAGTGGACTAGGGGCCTACAATGAGCAGTTCTTC. This codes for CATSGLGAYNEQFF.

This clonotype has just a few counts. The chain recombines TRBV3-1 with TRBJ1-1; D not resolved. Per the germline V gene, CDR1 is LGHDT and CDR2 is YNNKEL (reference sequence). Trimming pared 4 bases from V and 3 bases from J, leaving 12 bases between. The CDR3 is made up of 14 amino acids. DNA for the CDR3: TGTGCCAGCAGCCCAGTCGCGGCCGACACTGAAGCTTTCTTT. Amino acid sequence: CASSPVAADTEAFF.

The chain is built from TRBV29-1 and TRBJ1-5; 9 bases align to TRBD1. CDR3 length: 13 amino acids. Germline CDR1 reads SQVTM; CDR2 reads ANQGSEA. With V trimmed by 4 bases and J by 5 bases, 3 bases remained unmatched. The CDR3 sequence is CSVGGTGHQPQHF. The CDR3 DNA follows: TGCAGCGTTGGTGGGACAGGGCATCAGCCCCAGCATTTT.

J is TRBJ1-1 and V is TRBV6-5; tentative D call: TRBD1 (5 bases). The germline V gene has CDR1 MNHEY and CDR2 SVGAGI. The CDR3 length is 13 residues. Trimming pared 6 bases from V and 1 base from J, leaving 9 bases between. The CDR3: CASRQGQNTEAFF. The CDR3 DNA is TGTGCCAGCAGACAAGGACAGAACACTGAAGCTTTCTTT.